This T cell receptor (beta chain) emerged from a study of chemoradiotherapy in HPV16-positive cancers. The data were produced by immunoSEQ multiplex PCR, yet TCRdb's version contains in-frame clones alone and is incomplete. The sample shows under 20,000 clones, roughly 84% of them seen only once. Concerning this clone itself: No antigen is known for it.

Germline loops: CDR1 KGHSH, CDR2 LQKENI. Trimming took 3 bases from V and 7 from J, leaving 12 bases between them. The CDR3 runs 13 residues. Study-level points and caveats: HPV-responsive T-cell expansion during chemoradiotherapy was linked to improved recurrence-free survival in HPV16-positive patients.

The specimen was blood, collected from a patient who underwent chemoradiotherapy. The J gene is TRBJ1-1, the V gene TRBV18; D perhaps matches TRBD1 (6 bases). This clonotype was sampled from a human donor with HPV-associated anogenital cancer. The CDR3 reads CASSPRQVDEAFF. CDR3 nucleotide sequence: TGTGCCAGCTCACCTAGACAGGTCGATGAAGCTTTCTTT.